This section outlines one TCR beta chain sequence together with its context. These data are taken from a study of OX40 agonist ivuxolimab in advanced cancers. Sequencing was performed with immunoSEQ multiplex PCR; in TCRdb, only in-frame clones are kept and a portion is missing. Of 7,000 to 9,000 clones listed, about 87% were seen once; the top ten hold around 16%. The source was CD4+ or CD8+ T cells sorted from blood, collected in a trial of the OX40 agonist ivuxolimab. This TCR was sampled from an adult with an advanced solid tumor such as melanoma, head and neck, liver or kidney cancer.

The CDR3 sequence: CASSIDRMVYTF. The CDR3 coding sequence is TGTGCCAGTAGTATAGATAGGATGGTCTACACCTTC. The V call is TRBV19, the J call TRBJ1-2, with D unclear. The germline CDR1 and CDR2 sequences are LNHDA and SQIVND (reference sequence). The CDR3 runs to 12 residues. Trimming removed 0 bases from V and 10 bases from J, with 9 bases in between.